The 8 T cell receptor beta chains listed next were all sequenced from one sample in a study of blood T cell repertoires in COVID-19 (dated by TCRdb to 2020 to 2022). Libraries were made using the immunoSEQ multiplex PCR assay. Held by TCRdb, this immuneACCESS table contains in-frame sequences only and omits some clones. Under half of the omission traces to an unresolved V gene where checked; the cause of the rest is unknown. The table for this sample lists 100,000 or so clones; approximately 89% of them were counted only once. Roughly 1.9% of the sample is in the top ten clones. Sequencing was performed on peripheral blood. These receptors were obtained from a man aged 50-60 years with active COVID-19.

V usage is TRBV27 and J usage is TRBJ1-3, with D possibly being TRBD1 (5 bases). Trimming cost V 6 bases and J 0 bases, with 15 bases left between them. Germline V CDR1 and CDR2: MNHEY, SMNVEV (reference sequence). The CDR3 runs 16 residues. DNA for the CDR3: TGTGCCAGCAGGAGCGGAGGGACTTACTCTGGAAACACCATATATTTT. Protein: CASRSGGTYSGNTIYF.

The chain is built from TRBV3-1 (or the pseudogene TRBV3-2) and TRBJ1-2; D remains unclear. V gave up 1 base and J gave up 4 bases, with 7 bases separating them. The length of the CDR3 is 13 residues. Looked up from germline, CDR1 is LGHDT and CDR2 is YNNKEL (reference sequence). The DNA for the CDR3 is TGTGCCAGCAGCCAAGCTAGATTCTATGGCTACACCTTC. As protein: CASSQARFYGYTF.

V gene TRBV4-1 combines with J gene TRBJ1-2; TRBD1 aligns across 12 bases. Germline CDR1 and CDR2: MGHRA and YSYEKL. J was trimmed by 6 bases and V by 1 base; bases with no gene match: 9. This CDR3 is built from 17 residues. This chain's CDR3 is CASSQGVRDRGPNGYTF. In DNA, the CDR3 is TGCGCCAGCAGCCAAGGCGTTAGGGACAGGGGGCCGAATGGCTACACCTTC.

J is TRBJ2-3 and V is TRBV5-6, with 7 bases aligning to TRBD2. The germline gives CDR1 SGHDT, CDR2 YYEEEE. V shed 1 base and J 1 base; nucleotides not matched to a gene: 3. The CDR3 has 15 amino acids. CDR3 in amino acids: CASSLPAGRTDTQYF. CDR3 bases: TGTGCCAGCAGCTTGCCAGCGGGACGCACAGATACGCAGTATTTT. Full variable domain (remainder filled in from reference TRBV5-6 and TRBJ2-3): DAGVTQSPTHLIKTRGQQVTLRCSPKSGHDTVSWYQQALGQGPQFIFQYYEEEERQRGNFPDRFSGHQFPNYSSELNVNALLLGDSALYLCASSLPAGRTDTQYFGPGTRLTVL.

The rearrangement joins TRBV6-2 or TRBV6-3 to TRBJ1-1, with 9 bases lining up with TRBD1. CDR3 size: 18 residues. The germline gives CDR1 MNHEY, CDR2 SVGEGT. The V gene end was trimmed by 0 bases and the J gene end by 1 base; junction bases not matched to a gene: 9. CDR3 residues: CASSYSGTGPSWNTEAFF. The CDR3 DNA reads TGTGCCAGCAGTTACTCCGGGACAGGGCCATCCTGGAACACTGAAGCTTTCTTT.

This clone appeared once. The V call is TRBV28, the J call TRBJ2-7, with a weak D call TRBD1 (5 bases). Germline CDR1 and CDR2: MDHEN and SYDVKM. This CDR3 spans 13 amino acids. V lost 10 bases to trimming and J lost 0 bases, with 13 bases between them. The CDR3 here is CAIKGSSSYEQYV. CDR3 bases: TGTGCCATTAAGGGGTCTAGCTCCTACGAGCAGTACGTC.

The rearrangement uses TRBV6-5 and TRBJ1-2; 7 bases agree with TRBD1. The CDR3 length is 14 residues. V lost 7 bases to trimming and J lost 0 bases; unmatched junction nucleotides: 5. Germline V gives CDR1 MNHEY, CDR2 SVGAGI. CDR3 residues: CASNRDSTNYGYTF. DNA for the CDR3: TGTGCCAGCAACCGGGACAGCACTAACTATGGCTACACCTTC.

The rearrangement links TRBV6-2 or TRBV6-3 to TRBJ1-6; 7 nucleotides match TRBD1. Per the germline V gene, CDR1 is MNHEY and CDR2 is SVGEGT. The length of the CDR3 is 14 residues. J lost 10 bases, V lost 6 bases, and 9 bases had no gene match. This CDR3 is CASSRDSQESPLHF. CDR3 in DNA: TGTGCCAGCAGCCGGGACAGCCAGGAATCACCCCTCCACTTT.